The 16 T cell receptor beta chains below were found in one sample sequenced in a study of human T cells and chemical hapten exposure. Total RNA came from unfractionated whole blood. Using its own MiXCR run on the 5' RACE reads, TCRdb lists one record per CDR3 protein. The sample has tens of thousands of distinct CDR3 sequences, under 10% seen once. The receptors derive from a male donor in good health.

This clonotype was counted only a few times. V and J are TRBV11-2 and TRBJ2-3; TRBD1 might be the D (5 bases). Germline V gene sequence: CDR1 SGHAT, CDR2 FQNNGV. V was cut by 5 bases and J by 7 bases, with 22 bases left in between. The CDR3 totals 16 residues. The CDR3 loop is CASSPKGRQGWNTQYF. CDR3 coding DNA: TGTGCCAGCAGCCCCAAGGGGCGGCAGGGCTGGAATACGCAGTATTTT.

Ten or more counts support this clonotype. The chain is built from TRBV6-2 or TRBV6-3 and TRBJ2-5, with a tentative D call TRBD1 (6 bases). The CDR3 sequence is 13 residues long. CDR1 MNHEY and CDR2 SVGEGT come from the germline V gene. The ends were cut back, 7 bases at V and 0 bases at J, with 9 bases in the middle. In nucleotides, the CDR3 is TGTGCCAGCAACGACAGGAACCAAGAGACCCAGTACTTC. Amino acids: CASNDRNQETQYF.

The table lists this clonotype with a few counts. This rearrangement joins TRBV7-9 to TRBJ1-6; D unresolved. Germline loops: CDR1 SEHNR, CDR2 FQNEAQ (reference sequence). V lost 1 base and J 9 bases, leaving 13 bases between the germline ends. This CDR3 is 15 amino acids long. CDR3 nucleotides: TGTGCCAGCAGCTTAGTACGCACGGCGGGTTCACCCCTCCACTTT. As protein: CASSLVRTAGSPLHF. The full variable domain, in which reference TRBV7-9 and TRBJ1-6 provide the parts outside the CDR3, is DTGVSQNPRHKITKRGQNVTFRCDPISEHNRLYWYRQTLGQGPEFLTYFQNEAQLEKSRLLSDRFSAERPKGSFSTLEIQRTEQGDSAMYLCASSLVRTAGSPLHFGNGTRLTVT.

This clonotype was picked up a small number of times. J is TRBJ2-7 and V is TRBV12-5; D is undetermined. Trimming took off 0 bases at V and 5 bases at J, with 8 bases between the two ends. The CDR3 is made up of 13 amino acids. The germline V gene has CDR1 LGHNT and CDR2 FRNRAP. The CDR3 sequence: CASGLVGAHEQYF. The CDR3 DNA is TGTGCTAGTGGTTTGGTAGGAGCCCACGAGCAGTACTTC.

The rearrangement uses TRBV18 and TRBJ2-7; maybe TRBD1 (6 bases). The CDR3 contains 12 residues. The V gene's germline CDR1 is KGHSH and CDR2 LQKENI. Trimming pared 6 bases from V and 6 bases from J, leaving 12 bases between. The CDR3 protein is CASSHRELEQYF. Here the CDR3 DNA reads TGTGCCAGCTCTCACAGGGAACTCGAGCAGTACTTC.

In its sample, this clonotype was seen many times. The CDR3 DNA is TGCAGTGCCCGAACAGCGGGAGCAAACGAGCAGTACTTC. This translates into CSARTAGANEQYF. This sequence joins TRBV20-1 and TRBJ2-7, with TRBD2 matching over 8 bases. Germline V gives CDR1 DFQATT, CDR2 SNEGSKA (reference sequence). The CDR3 is 13 amino acids. The junction had 9 bases not matched to a gene; V was cut back by 6 bases and J by 5 bases.

This clonotype was counted many times. This chain uses TRBV29-1 with TRBJ2-2; D unclear. Germline V lookup: CDR1 SQVTM, CDR2 ANQGSEA. The CDR3 spans 11 residues. The V end was cut by 7 bases, the J end by 3 bases, with 6 bases between. DNA of the CDR3: TGCAGCGCCGGAGACACCGGGGAGCTGTTTTTT. It specifies CSAGDTGELFF.

This clonotype has a handful of counts. This chain uses TRBV20-1 with TRBJ1-2; TRBD1 agrees at 8 bases. The CDR3 extends over 14 amino acids. Trimming took 4 bases from V and 1 from J; bases not matched to a gene: 5. Germline V gene sequence: CDR1 DFQATT, CDR2 SNEGSKA (reference sequence). CDR3 sequence: CSATGTGVNYGYTF. CDR3 DNA: TGCAGTGCTACCGGGACAGGCGTTAACTATGGCTACACCTTC.

This clonotype was recorded a few times. The chain has TRBV7-6 and TRBJ1-6; 7 positions match TRBD1. Germline trimming cut 5 bases from V and 3 bases from J; bases unmatched to any gene: 4. Germline V lookup: CDR1 SGHVS, CDR2 FNYEAQ. CDR3 length: 15 amino acids. The CDR3 sequence is CASSETGIYNSPLHF. The CDR3 region has the DNA TGTGCCAGCAGCGAGACAGGGATCTATAATTCACCCCTCCACTTT. Together with reference TRBV7-6 and TRBJ1-6, the CDR3 gives the full variable domain: GAGVSQSPRYKVTKRGQDVALRCDPISGHVSLYWYRQALGQGPEFLTYFNYEAQQDKSGLPNDRFSAERPEGSISTLTIQRTEQRDSAMYRCASSETGIYNSPLHFGNGTRLTVT.

This clonotype occurred many times. The CDR3 loop is CSARGSGTGELFF. The CDR3 nucleotides are TGCAGTGCTAGGGGGTCAGGCACCGGGGAGCTGTTTTTT. The rearrangement joins TRBV20-1 to TRBJ2-2; D gene unclear. The V end lost 3 bases, the J end lost 4 bases, and 9 bases lay between the germline ends. Germline CDR1 is DFQATT and CDR2 is SNEGSKA (reference sequence). The CDR3 runs 13 residues.

The chain is built from TRBV7-9 and TRBJ1-2; D remains ambiguous. This CDR3 region has 13 residues. Looked up from germline, CDR1 is SEHNR and CDR2 is FQNEAQ (reference sequence). V was trimmed by 1 base and J by 9 bases, leaving 12 bases between them. The CDR3 DNA reads as TGTGCCAGCAGCTTAGGCAACACTCCTCGCTACACCTTC. Protein sequence: CASSLGNTPRYTF.

This clonotype was seen a few times. The V and J genes are TRBV5-1 and TRBJ2-3; no reliable D call. CDR3 size: 13 residues. Germline loops: CDR1 SGHRS, CDR2 YFSETQ. Between the trimmed V and J ends, which lost 1 base and 6 bases, there was a span of 9 bases. Written as DNA, the CDR3 is TGCGCCAGCAGCTTGTTCGTGGGGGATACGCAGTATTTT. Translated: CASSLFVGDTQYF. The full variable domain, completed using reference TRBV5-1 and TRBJ2-3, is KAGVTQTPRYLIKTRGQQVTLSCSPISGHRSVSWYQQTPGQGLQFLFEYFSETQRNKGNFPGRFSGRQFSNSRSEMNVSTLELGDSALYLCASSLFVGDTQYFGPGTRLTVL.

The V call is TRBV12-5, the J call TRBJ1-1; perhaps TRBD1 as D (6 bases). Germline V lookup: CDR1 LGHNT, CDR2 FRNRAP. V lost 0 bases, J lost 1 base, and 9 bases lay in between. The CDR3 has 15 residues. The CDR3 nucleotides are TGTGCTAGTGGTTTGGTGACAGGTTGGAACACTGAAGCTTTCTTT. It translates to CASGLVTGWNTEAFF.

The J gene is TRBJ1-2, the V gene TRBV12-3 or TRBV12-4; a possible D gene is TRBD1 (5 bases). This CDR3 is 14 amino acids long. The ends were cut back, 4 bases at V and 0 bases at J, with 9 bases in the middle. The CDR3: CASSSGLTNYGYTF. CDR3 DNA: TGTGCCAGCAGTTCGGGGCTGACTAACTATGGCTACACCTTC.

In its sample, this clonotype was seen many times. The V gene is TRBV7-8, the J gene TRBJ2-5; no clear D. The ends were cut back, 5 bases at V and 1 base at J, with 11 bases in the middle. The V gene's germline CDR1 is SGHVS and CDR2 FQNEAQ. CDR3 length: 14 amino acids. CDR3: CASSRGRTQETQYF. CDR3 in DNA: TGTGCCAGCAGCCGTGGACGTACCCAAGAGACCCAGTACTTC.

This clonotype was counted many times. The chain combines TRBV25-1 with TRBJ2-7, with TRBD1 as a possible D gene (6 bases). V was shortened by 10 bases and J by 2 bases, with 18 bases between the two germline ends. The germline gives CDR1 MGHDK, CDR2 SYGVNS. This CDR3 spans 14 amino acids. Here the CDR3 DNA reads TGTGCCACTTCCTTACAGGGAGTGGCCTACGAGCAGTACTTC. Its translation is CATSLQGVAYEQYF.